These 20 T cell receptor beta chains were all obtained from the same sample, sequenced in a study of T cells in Graves' hyperthyroidism and ophthalmopathy. What was amplified from RNA transcripts were TCR beta CDR3 regions. With the HTBI primer set, the TCR CDR3 went through a first round of RT-PCR. TCRdb re-called the multiplex PCR reads with MiXCR, one entry per CDR3 protein. The profile shows over 200,000 distinct CDR3 sequences, roughly 15% of them singletons. Sequenced sample: blood. These receptors originate from a woman between 40 and 50 years old with Graves' hyperthyroidism that later progressed to Graves' ophthalmopathy.

This clonotype was recorded many times. In DNA form, the CDR3 reads TGTGCCAGCAGCCGAGACCTGGGTTTTGAGCAGTTCTTC. Its protein is CASSRDLGFEQFF. V and J are TRBV3-1 and TRBJ2-1; D remains ambiguous. The CDR3 totals 13 residues. Germline-derived CDR1 and CDR2 are LGHDT and YNNKEL (reference sequence). V lost 4 bases and J 9 bases, leaving 13 bases between the germline ends.

This clonotype was counted only a few times. V usage is TRBV3-1 and J usage is TRBJ2-3; D call uncertain. The J call may be in error: the DNA end matches TRBJ1-5 better. The length of the CDR3 is 15 residues. Germline CDR1 and CDR2: LGHDT and YNNKEL (reference sequence). As DNA, the CDR3 is TGTGCCAGCAGCGAGACTAGCGGGAACACAGATACGCAGCATTTT. Protein: CASSETSGNTDTQHF.

This clonotype showed up many times. The CDR3 nucleotides are TGTGCCAGCAGCCCCAACGGGGGTGGTGGGGCCAACGTCCTGACTTTC. Translated: CASSPNGGGGANVLTF. The J gene is TRBJ2-6, the V gene TRBV7-3; D is perhaps TRBD2 (6 bases). This CDR3 spans 16 amino acids. Trimming removed 5 bases at V and 3 bases at J, with 14 bases between. Germline loops: CDR1 SGHTA, CDR2 FQGTGA.

This clonotype was picked up a small number of times. A much more abundant neighbour one base away suggests this may be a read error. The chain employs TRBV13 and TRBJ2-7; TRBD2 is a possible D gene (7 bases). The CDR3 is 13 amino acids. CDR1 PRHDT and CDR2 FYEKMQ come from the germline V gene (reference sequence). The CDR3: CASNKGGDDEQHF. In nucleotides, the CDR3 is TGTGCCAGCAACAAGGGGGGGGATGACGAGCAGCACTTC.

The chain carries TRBV11-3 and TRBJ2-7, with TRBD2 matching 7 bases. The CDR3 is made up of 14 amino acids. V shed 8 bases and J 2 bases; nucleotides not matched to a gene: 9. Germline lookup yields CDR1 SGHNT and CDR2 YENEEA. The CDR3 DNA follows: TGTGCCAGCGGTTCAAGCGGGATCACCTACGAGCAGTACTTC. It is translated as CASGSSGITYEQYF.

This clonotype came up many times. The V and J genes are TRBV2 and TRBJ1-1, with unresolved D. Trimming took 6 bases from V and 5 from J, leaving 13 bases between them. Germline V gene lookup returns CDR1 SNHLY and CDR2 FYNNEI. This CDR3 comprises 13 residues. The CDR3 nucleotides are TGTGCCAGCAGCTATGGGAGATTAACTGAAGCTTTCTTT. Protein: CASSYGRLTEAFF.

The V call is TRBV7-6, the J call TRBJ2-7; no clear D gene. This CDR3 is built from 15 residues. Germline-derived CDR1 and CDR2 are SGHVS and FNYEAQ. V was cut by 2 bases and J by 0 bases, with 11 bases left in between. CDR3 loop: CASSLRSGSSYEQYF. As DNA, the CDR3 is TGTGCCAGCAGCTTACGATCCGGTAGCTCCTACGAGCAGTACTTC. The whole variable domain, filled in from reference TRBV7-6 and TRBJ2-7, reads GAGVSQSPRYKVTKRGQDVALRCDPISGHVSLYWYRQALGQGPEFLTYFNYEAQQDKSGLPNDRFSAERPEGSISTLTIQRTEQRDSAMYRCASSLRSGSSYEQYFGPGTRLTVT.

This clonotype was seen many times. J is TRBJ1-5 and V is TRBV2; no clear D gene. CDR1 is SNHLY, CDR2 FYNNEI, per germline. The CDR3 is made up of 14 amino acids. With 3 bases removed from V and 3 bases from J, the gap between germline ends came to 9 bases. This CDR3 reads CASSDYYPNQPQHF. The CDR3 nucleotides read TGTGCCAGCAGTGACTATTATCCCAATCAGCCCCAGCATTTT.

This clonotype appeared a few times. The chain employs TRBV30 and TRBJ1-1, with D perhaps matching TRBD1 (5 bases). The germline V and J ends were trimmed by 1 base and 5 bases, with 11 bases remaining between them. The CDR3 spans 13 residues. In germline, CDR1 is GTSNPN, CDR2 SVGIG (reference sequence). Here the CDR3 reads CAWSGGGWTEAFF. The CDR3, as DNA: TGTGCCTGGAGTGGCGGGGGATGGACTGAAGCTTTCTTT.

This clonotype was seen repeatedly, ten times or more. This chain connects TRBV27 to TRBJ2-1, with TRBD1 matching over 8 bases. This CDR3 has 15 amino acids. The V segment lost 2 bases and the J segment 3 bases; nucleotides outside the gene matches: 3. CDR1 and CDR2 (germline): MNHEY, SMNVEV (reference sequence). For the CDR3, the DNA is TGTGCCAGCAGTTTAACAGGGGGTTACTACAATGAGCAGTTCTTC. It specifies CASSLTGGYYNEQFF.

This clonotype was seen many times. The chain employs TRBV20-1 and TRBJ1-2; 9 bases fit TRBD1. Germline V lookup: CDR1 DFQATT, CDR2 SNEGSKA (reference sequence). The length of the CDR3 is 14 residues. V was pared by 5 bases and J by 2 bases, with 6 bases of the junction left unmatched. The CDR3, as DNA: TGCAGTGCTCCCCTCGGGACAGGGAACTATGGCTACACCTTC. Translated, it gives CSAPLGTGNYGYTF.

The chain employs TRBV7-3 and TRBJ1-4; D unclear. Trimming shortened V by 2 bases and J by 7 bases, and 14 bases separated the two germline ends. The germline V gene has CDR1 SGHTA and CDR2 FQGTGA. The CDR3 runs 15 residues. Written as DNA, the CDR3 is TGTGCCAGCAGCTTAGGGCCGGGAATGGGTGAAAAACTGTTTTTT. This encodes CASSLGPGMGEKLFF. The full variable domain, rest sourced from reference TRBV7-3 and TRBJ1-4, is GAGVSQTPSNKVTEKGKYVELRCDPISGHTALYWYRQSLGQGPEFLIYFQGTGAADDSGLPNDRFFAVRPEGSVSTLKIQRTERGDSAVYLCASSLGPGMGEKLFFGSGTQLSVL.

The table lists this clonotype with many counts. This chain joins TRBV10-3 and TRBJ2-1, with D possibly matching TRBD2 (6 bases). Per the germline V gene, CDR1 is ENHRY and CDR2 is SYGVKD. V was shortened by 3 bases and J by 0 bases, with 15 bases between the two germline ends. The CDR3 has 17 amino acids. CDR3 residues: CAISEWTNPSSYNEQFF. The DNA for the CDR3 is TGTGCCATCAGTGAATGGACTAACCCTAGCTCCTACAATGAGCAGTTCTTC.

This clonotype was seen repeatedly, ten times or more. The chain uses TRBV12-3 or TRBV12-4 and TRBJ1-6; D ambiguous. V lost 6 bases to trimming and J lost 0 bases, with 6 bases between them. The CDR3 has 14 residues. In nucleotides, the CDR3 is TGTGCCAGCAGGACGGACTCCTATAATTCACCCCTCCACTTT. Protein sequence: CASRTDSYNSPLHF.

As for this clonotype: An end of the junction differs from the germline gene, which may be a read error. The chain recombines TRBV2 with TRBJ2-3; a weak D match, TRBD1 (5 bases). The CDR3 contains 11 residues. In germline, CDR1 is SNHLY, CDR2 FYNNEI. CDR3 loop: CAGRVTDTQYF. In DNA form, the CDR3 reads TGTGCCGGCAGGGTCACAGATACGCAGTATTTT.

The chain has TRBV27 and TRBJ2-1, with 7 bases lining up with TRBD2. Germline lookup yields CDR1 MNHEY and CDR2 SMNVEV (reference sequence). Unmatched junction bases numbered 10, after V lost 4 bases and J lost 1 base. The CDR3 contains 17 residues. Written as DNA, the CDR3 is TGTGCCAGCAGTTCGGACCCTTGGCGGGGGTCCTACAATGAGCAGTTCTTC. Translated: CASSSDPWRGSYNEQFF.

This clonotype was recorded at least ten times. This chain connects TRBV27 to TRBJ2-7, with D unresolved. The germline gives CDR1 MNHEY, CDR2 SMNVEV (reference sequence). V was shortened by 3 bases and J by 5 bases, with 17 bases between the two germline ends. The CDR3 runs 15 residues. CDR3 protein: CASSLIVPPHHEQYF. CDR3 DNA: TGTGCCAGCAGTTTGATCGTCCCGCCCCATCACGAGCAGTACTTC.

This clonotype was observed many times. J is TRBJ2-1 and V is TRBV24-1, with 10 nucleotides matching TRBD1. The germline gives CDR1 KGHDR, CDR2 SFDVKD. The CDR3 loop spans 16 amino acids. V shed 4 bases and J 7 bases; nucleotides not matched to a gene: 9. As DNA, the CDR3 is TGTGCCACCAGTGACATTGTGGGACAGGGGTCAAATGAGCAGTTCTTC. Encoded protein: CATSDIVGQGSNEQFF.

This clonotype has a count of ten or more. This chain links TRBV4-2 with TRBJ2-3; D may correspond to TRBD1 or TRBD2 (7 bases each). The germline V and J ends were trimmed by 2 bases and 5 bases, with 20 bases remaining between them. Germline values: CDR1 LGHNA, CDR2 YNFKEQ. The CDR3 extends over 17 amino acids. The CDR3 nucleotides are TGTGCCAGCAGCCAACCCAAGGGGGCGGGAGCGGGAGATACGCAGTATTTT. This translates into CASSQPKGAGAGDTQYF.

This clonotype was observed many times. The rearrangement links TRBV28 to TRBJ1-5; 9 nucleotides agree with TRBD1. The CDR3 spans 15 residues. Germline loops: CDR1 MDHEN, CDR2 SYDVKM. The V and J ends lost 2 bases and 7 bases, in that order; junction bases with no gene match: 6. CDR3 nucleotide sequence: TGTGCCAGCAGTTTACCAACAGGGGGCTGGCAGCCCCAGCATTTT. Residues: CASSLPTGGWQPQHF.